These T cell receptor beta chains were read from a single sample in a study of blood T cells in healthy people across ages. TCRdb used MiXCR to reprocess the 5' RACE reads, holding one entry per CDR3 protein. Among around 870,000 distinct CDR3 sequences listed, 25% to 30% were seen once. Source material: blood. The receptor set was obtained from an elderly woman in good health. Each CDR3 is given with its conserved first and last residue. Fields, in order: CDR3 DNA, CDR3 protein, D gene, J gene, clone size, V gene. A D gene is named only where the DNA matches it firmly. Clone size is stated in some rows and not others, as once, few, many or a class when expanded.

DNA: TGTGCCAGCAGTGCAGTGGACGGGAGGTTTGACACTGAAGCTCTCTTT
CDR3: CASSAVDGRFDTEALF
D: .
J: TRBJ1-1
size: .
V: TRBV25-1

DNA: TGTGTCACCAGCAGGGACAGGGGCCCCTACGGGCAGTACTTC
CDR3: CVTSRDRGPYGQYF
D: TRBD1
J: TRBJ2-7
size: .
V: TRBV15

DNA: TGTGCCAGCTCACCATCACTAGCGGGGGCCGGGGATACGCAGTATTTT
CDR3: CASSPSLAGAGDTQYF
D: TRBD2
J: TRBJ2-3
size: once
V: TRBV18

DNA: TGCGCCAGCAGCCGCGCAGAGTCTGGGGCCGACGTCCTGACTTTC
CDR3: CASSRAESGADVLTF
D: .
J: TRBJ2-6
size: few
V: TRBV5-1

DNA: TGTGCCAGCTCGGAAGGGGGCTCCTATAATTCACCCCTCCACTTT
CDR3: CASSEGGSYNSPLHF
D: .
J: TRBJ1-6
size: .
V: TRBV18

DNA: TGTGCCAGCAGCCCGGACAGGGAGGATCGGGAAGCTTTCTTT
CDR3: CASSPDREDREAFF
D: TRBD1
J: TRBJ1-1
size: .
V: TRBV6-5

DNA: TGTGCCAGCAGCCCTGGCTCAGATGCGCAGTATTTT
CDR3: CASSPGSDAQYF
D: .
J: TRBJ2-3
size: once
V: TRBV14

DNA: TGTGCCAGCAGCTTAAATTGGACACCGAACATCTATAGCAATCAGCCCCAGCATTTT
CDR3: CASSLNWTPNIYSNQPQHF
D: .
J: TRBJ1-5
size: .
V: TRBV7-8

DNA: TGCAGCGTGGGGGGCAGCTCAAGCTCCTACGAGCAGTACTTC
CDR3: CSVGGSSSSYEQYF
D: .
J: TRBJ2-7
size: many
V: TRBV29-1

DNA: TGTGCCAGCAGCCGTGGGTTTCCCTCCTACGAGCAGTACTTC
CDR3: CASSRGFPSYEQYF
D: .
J: TRBJ2-7
size: .
V: TRBV14

DNA: TGCAGTGCTATACCTCCCACAGGGGGTAAAGAAAAACTGTTTTTT
CDR3: CSAIPPTGGKEKLFF
D: TRBD1
J: TRBJ1-4
size: few
V: TRBV20-1

DNA: TGTGCCGGCAGAATGAGCGGGGGGGAGGGTGAGCAGTTCTTC
CDR3: CAGRMSGGEGEQFF
D: TRBD2
J: TRBJ2-1
size: .
V: TRBV12-3/TRBV12-4

DNA: TGTGCCAGCTCCCCTGCGGAGGGGGCGAACACTGAAGCTTTCTTT
CDR3: CASSPAEGANTEAFF
D: TRBD1
J: TRBJ1-1
size: few
V: TRBV25-1

DNA: TGTGCCAGCAGTAAAAACTACGAGCAGTACTTC
CDR3: CASSKNYEQYF
D: .
J: TRBJ2-7
size: many
V: TRBV6-5

DNA: TGTGCCAGCAGTTCCCTCGGGGGGGGAGAGACCCAGTACTTC
CDR3: CASSSLGGGETQYF
D: TRBD2
J: TRBJ2-5
size: many
V: TRBV6-5

DNA: TGTGCCAGCAGCTTGGGATCCGGGGACAGCTCCTTGGGTGGCTACACCTTC
CDR3: CASSLGSGDSSLGGYTF
D: TRBD1
J: TRBJ1-2
size: .
V: TRBV5-5

DNA: TGCAGTGCAAAGGGACAGGAACTGGGCTACACCTTC
CDR3: CSAKGQELGYTF
D: TRBD1
J: TRBJ1-2
size: .
V: TRBV20-1

DNA: TGTGCCAGCAGTGGGGGGGGGTTTAAGTATAAGAATCAGCCCCAGCATTTT
CDR3: CASSGGGFKYKNQPQHF
D: .
J: TRBJ1-5
size: few
V: TRBV2

DNA: TGTGCCAGCAGTTTATTCCGGACCTTCCCCTATGGCTACACCTTC
CDR3: CASSLFRTFPYGYTF
D: .
J: TRBJ1-2
size: few
V: TRBV12-3/TRBV12-4

DNA: TGTGCCTGGAATAACAATGGGGGAAATGAGCAGTTCTTC
CDR3: CAWNNNGGNEQFF
D: .
J: TRBJ2-1
size: .
V: TRBV30

DNA: TGTGCCAGTAGTTCCCCCAGGTCTGTAAAAAATGAGCAGTTCTTC
CDR3: CASSSPRSVKNEQFF
D: .
J: TRBJ2-1
size: .
V: TRBV19

DNA: TGTGCCAGCAGCTCACTAGCGGGGGTTCTCGGGGAGCTGTTTTTT
CDR3: CASSSLAGVLGELFF
D: TRBD2
J: TRBJ2-2
size: many
V: TRBV7-2

DNA: TGCAGTGCTAGAGAGACAGTGGGGGGCACTGAAGCTTTCTTT
CDR3: CSARETVGGTEAFF
D: .
J: TRBJ1-1
size: .
V: TRBV20-1

DNA: TGTGCCAGCAGTCAGAGACAGGCCACCATCTCTGGGGCCAACGTCCTGACTTTC
CDR3: CASSQRQATISGANVLTF
D: .
J: TRBJ2-6
size: many
V: TRBV12-3/TRBV12-4

DNA: TGCAGTGCTAGAGGAGGGTGGTCGAACACTGAAGCTTTCTTT
CDR3: CSARGGWSNTEAFF
D: .
J: TRBJ1-1
size: .
V: TRBV20-1

DNA: TGCGCCAGCAGCCAAGAGGAGGGGGGCTCCTACAATGAGCAGTTCTTC
CDR3: CASSQEEGGSYNEQFF
D: .
J: TRBJ2-1
size: many
V: TRBV4-1

DNA: TGTGCCAGCAGCTACAAAGTAGCGGGACCGTACAATAAGCAGTTCTTC
CDR3: CASSYKVAGPYNKQFF
D: TRBD2
J: TRBJ2-1
size: .
V: TRBV3-1